The clone carrying this T cell receptor beta chain is medium-sized by share. Its antigen is undetermined. These data originate in a study of CD4 T cells in relation to SARS-CoV-2 and coronaviruses. V lost 4 bases and J 5 bases, leaving 18 bases between the germline ends. This CDR3 has 16 residues. Germline lookup yields CDR1 SGHRS and CDR2 YFSETQ. Profiling relied on immunoSEQ multiplex PCR, and the TCRdb table lists in-frame clones only, not all of them. The sample consists of tens of thousands of clones, 77% of them appearing once. The sample was memory CD4+ T cells from PBMCs, cultured in vitro. This clonotype was obtained from an adult with COVID-19. The chain joins TRBV5-1 to TRBJ1-4; D ambiguous. CDR3: CASSLEETFRNEKLFF. The CDR3 nucleotides are TGCGCCAGCAGCCTAGAAGAGACATTTAGGAATGAAAAACTGTTTTTT.